These 14 T cell receptor beta chains originate from one sample sequenced in a study of T-cell memory formation after mild COVID-19. TCRdb called the 5' RACE reads again in MiXCR, with one record for every CDR3 protein. Here the sample spans roughly 610,000 distinct CDR3 sequences, approximately 15% being singletons. Sequencing used PBMCs or a T cell subset sorted from them (not recorded which). These receptors all come from an adult woman who had mild COVID-19 (a few samples of this study predate the infection). Cell type and time point are not known.

The genes are TRBV30 and TRBJ1-1; D is uncertain. The V end was cut by 1 base, the J end by 4 bases, with 10 bases between. The V gene's germline CDR1 is GTSNPN and CDR2 SVGIG (reference sequence). The CDR3 extends over 13 amino acids. Here the CDR3 DNA reads TGTGCCTGGAGTGGAGGTCATGGCACTGAAGCTTTCTTT. As protein: CAWSGGHGTEAFF.

CDR3 nucleotide sequence: TGTGCCAGTAGTATTAGCTCCGGACTCAGCACAGATACGCAGTATTTT. This codes for CASSISSGLSTDTQYF. The genes are TRBV19 and TRBJ2-3; a possible D gene is TRBD2 (5 bases). Germline CDR1 and CDR2: LNHDA and SQIVND (reference sequence). With 3 bases removed from V and 0 bases from J, the gap between germline ends came to 13 bases. The CDR3 totals 16 residues.

The chain's CDR3 is CASSFSGVEQYF. CDR3 bases: TGTGCCAGCAGTTTTTCGGGGGTCGAGCAGTACTTC. The chain joins TRBV27 to TRBJ2-7; tentative D call: TRBD2 (6 bases). The V gene lost 3 bases and the J gene lost 6 bases, with 9 bases spanning the gap. This CDR3 region has 12 residues. Per germline, CDR1 MNHEY and CDR2 SMNVEV (reference sequence).

A few counts support this clonotype. V is TRBV6-2 or TRBV6-3 and J is TRBJ2-1; the D is unclear. The CDR3 extends over 12 amino acids. Trimming cost V 6 bases and J 4 bases, with 7 bases left between them. Germline V gene sequence: CDR1 MNHEY, CDR2 SVGEGT. The CDR3 is CASSTTYNEQFF. The CDR3 coding sequence is TGTGCCAGCAGCACGACTTACAATGAGCAGTTCTTC.

This clonotype was seen ten or more times. This chain links TRBV7-6 with TRBJ1-6, with TRBD1 matching over 7 bases. The germline CDR1 and CDR2 sequences are SGHVS and FNYEAQ. V was clipped by 1 base and J by 3 bases; unmatched bases: 0. The CDR3 consists of 15 residues. DNA of the CDR3: TGTGCCAGCAGCTTAGGGACAGGCTATAATTCACCCCTCCACTTT. Residues: CASSLGTGYNSPLHF.

The rearrangement uses TRBV5-5 and TRBJ2-7; TRBD1 agrees at 12 bases. Germline CDR1 reads SGHKS; CDR2 reads YYEKEE (reference sequence). The CDR3 spans 15 residues. Trimming took 5 bases from V and 5 from J; bases not matched to a gene: 8. CDR3 sequence (DNA): TGTGCCAGCAGTTCCACCGGGACAGGGGGCCACGAGCAGTACTTC. It codes for CASSSTGTGGHEQYF. The full variable domain, with the rest looked up from reference TRBV5-5 and TRBJ2-7, is DAGVTQSPTHLIKTRGQQVTLRCSPISGHKSVSWYQQVLGQGPQFIFQYYEKEERGRGNFPDRFSARQFPNYSSELNVNALLLGDSALYLCASSSTGTGGHEQYFGPGTRLTVT.

This clonotype has more than one count but fewer than ten. V gene TRBV12-5 combines with J gene TRBJ2-1; unclear D gene. Germline V gene sequence: CDR1 LGHNT, CDR2 FRNRAP. The CDR3 extends over 13 amino acids. Between the trimmed V and J ends, which lost 0 bases and 5 bases, there was a span of 5 bases. The DNA of the CDR3 is TGTGCTAGTGGTTTGGTAGACCACAATGAGCAGTTCTTC. It specifies CASGLVDHNEQFF.

This clonotype was detected only a few times. The rearrangement joins TRBV24-1 to TRBJ2-1; 7 nucleotides align to TRBD1. Germline trimming cut 4 bases from V and 4 bases from J; bases unmatched to any gene: 6. The CDR3 is made up of 15 amino acids. Germline V CDR1 and CDR2: KGHDR, SFDVKD. The CDR3 protein is CATSDRDRPYNEQFF. CDR3 coding DNA: TGTGCCACCAGTGACAGGGACAGACCATACAATGAGCAGTTCTTC.

This clonotype appeared many times. J is TRBJ2-1 and V is TRBV4-3; TRBD2 matches at 10 bases. CDR1 and CDR2 from the germline V gene are LGHNA and YSLEER. The junction had 3 bases not matched to a gene; V was cut back by 0 bases and J by 4 bases. This CDR3 contains 16 residues. This chain's CDR3 is CASSQDSAGGYNEQFF. CDR3 in DNA: TGCGCCAGCAGCCAAGACTCAGCGGGAGGGTACAATGAGCAGTTCTTC.

The chain recombines TRBV30 with TRBJ2-7; TRBD1 aligns across 7 bases. CDR3 length equals 14 residues. CDR1 GTSNPN and CDR2 SVGIG come from the germline V gene (reference sequence). Trimming removed 4 bases from V and 0 bases from J; junction bases left unmatched: 6. In nucleotides, the CDR3 is TGTGCCTGGAAAATCTGGGACAGCTCCTACGAGCAGTACTTC. Translating gives CAWKIWDSSYEQYF.

This clonotype was seen only a few times. The gene calls are TRBV20-1 and TRBJ2-3, with 9 bases that match TRBD2. The germline V gene encodes CDR1 DFQATT and CDR2 SNEGSKA (reference sequence). Trimming at V came to 4 bases and at J to 2 bases, leaving 7 bases not matched to a gene. This CDR3 region has 15 residues. CDR3 region: CSATSTSGYTDTQYF. CDR3 sequence (DNA): TGCAGTGCTACCTCGACTAGCGGTTACACAGATACGCAGTATTTT.

This clonotype was seen a handful of times. This chain links TRBV20-1 with TRBJ2-1; perhaps TRBD2 as D (5 bases). CDR1 is DFQATT, CDR2 SNEGSKA, per germline (reference sequence). V dropped 5 bases and J dropped 5 bases, with 16 bases sitting between them. This CDR3 is 14 amino acids long. DNA for the CDR3: TGCAGTGCTGATACTAGTCTTCGTAACAATGAGCAGTTCTTC. Encoded protein: CSADTSLRNNEQFF.

This clonotype was seen more than once but under ten times. The chain joins TRBV6-6 to TRBJ2-7; TRBD1 matches 10 bases. CDR1 is MNHNY and CDR2 is SVGAGI in the germline V gene (reference sequence). V shed 3 bases and J 5 bases; nucleotides not matched to a gene: 4. CDR3 length: 14 amino acids. In DNA form, the CDR3 reads TGTGCCAGCAGTTATTGGGACAGGGGAAACGAGCAGTACTTC. Residues: CASSYWDRGNEQYF.

This chain connects TRBV7-9 to TRBJ2-3; D perhaps matches TRBD2 (6 bases). V was shortened by 5 bases and J by 0 bases, with 15 bases between the two germline ends. CDR1 is SEHNR and CDR2 is FQNEAQ in the germline V gene (reference sequence). The CDR3 spans 16 residues. The CDR3 region is CASSPRLAVSTDTQYF. For the CDR3, the DNA is TGTGCCAGCAGCCCTCGATTAGCGGTTAGCACAGATACGCAGTATTTT.